Listed below are T cell receptor beta chains from one sample, sequenced in a study of tumor-infiltrating lymphocytes in primary liver carcinoma. TCRdb independently ran MiXCR on the multiplex PCR reads; one entry per CDR3 protein. The sample consists of around 70,000 distinct CDR3 sequences, 55% to 75% of them appearing once. What was sequenced was liver tumor tissue from sampling region 4. The receptors stem from a man aged 40-55 years with primary liver carcinoma and hepatitis B virus infection. The CDR3 runs from the conserved cysteine through the conserved F or W. Fields, in order: D gene, J gene, clone size, V gene, CDR3 DNA, CDR3 protein. The D gene is left open where the match is weak. Some rows have no size entry. The others give once, few or many, or a class for an expanded clone.

>TRBD2|TRBJ2-1|-|TRBV2
TGTGCCAGCAGTGTGGATAGCGGGAACTACGATGAGCAGTTCTTC
CASSVDSGNYDEQFF
>TRBD1|TRBJ1-1|-|TRBV11-2
TGTGCCAGCAGTGGGGACAGGGTACTCACTGAAGCTTTCTTT
CASSGDRVLTEAFF
>TRBD1|TRBJ1-1|many|TRBV30
TGTGCCTGGACAGGGGGCTTGAACACTGAAGCTTTCTTT
CAWTGGLNTEAFF
>-|TRBJ2-1|medium-sized|TRBV11-3
TGTGCCAGCAGCTTAGGACTTTCAAATGAGCAGTTCTTC
CASSLGLSNEQFF
>-|TRBJ2-1|-|TRBV29-1
TGCAGCGAATCGGATAATGGGCAGTTCTTC
CSESDNGQFF
>-|TRBJ1-5|-|TRBV11-2
TGTGCCAGTAGCTTATCCAGGGGATCAGGTACGCAGCATTTT
CASSLSRGSGTQHF
>TRBD2|TRBJ2-6|-|TRBV11-3
TGTGCCAGCAGCTTACCGGGAATGGGGCTAGCGGGCGTCGAGGTCAACGTCCCGACTTTC
CASSLPGMGLAGVEVNVPTF
>-|TRBJ2-7|once|TRBV7-8
TGTGACAGCAGCCCCCGACCGGCCCCCTACGAGCAGTACTTC
CDSSPRPAPYEQYF
>-|TRBJ1-6|-|TRBV5-6
TGTGCCAGCAGAGATAGCTCAATCAATTCGCCCCTCCACTTT
CASRDSSINSPLHF
>TRBD1|TRBJ1-4|many|TRBV10-3
TGTGCCATCAGGGCGCGACAGGGGTTTGGTGAAAAACTGTTTTTT
CAIRARQGFGEKLFF
>-|TRBJ2-3|-|TRBV6-1
TGTGCCGGCAATGAGCGGCAGATAGATACGCAGTATTTT
CAGNERQIDTQYF
>-|TRBJ2-5|once|TRBV12-3/TRBV12-4
TGTGCCAGCAGCTTGACAGGTCAAGAGACCAATTACTTC
CASSLTGQETNYF
>TRBD1|TRBJ2-7|-|TRBV11-2
TGTGCCAGCAGTTTACAAGGGACAGGGCTGCGGGGGCAGCACTTC
CASSLQGTGLRGQHF
>-|TRBJ2-3|once|TRBV29-1
TGCAGCGTTTTCGGACTCGCGGACAGATCTAGCACAGTTACGCAGTATTTT
CSVFGLADRSSTVTQYF
>-|TRBJ2-1|-|TRBV4-1
TGCGCTAGCAGCCAAGGCCTAGTGGAGAGCTCCTACAATGAGCAGTTCTTC
CASSQGLVESSYNEQFF
>TRBD1|TRBJ2-5|-|TRBV5-1
TGCGCCGACAGCTTGTCGCCACAGGGGTTCGAGACCCAGTACTTC
CADSLSPQGFETQYF
>-|TRBJ2-3|medium-sized|TRBV11-3
TGTGCCAGCAGTTCCTCGGACCGAGATACGCAGTATTTT
CASSSSDRDTQYF
>-|TRBJ2-2|many|TRBV6-5
TGTGCCAGCAGACCCACAGGGGGGGCGAACACCGGGGAGCTGTTTTTT
CASRPTGGANTGELFF
>-|TRBJ1-2|-|TRBV29-1
TGCAGCGTTGGTGACAGTAAAATCTATGGCTACACCTTC
CSVGDSKIYGYTF
>TRBD2|TRBJ2-1|-|TRBV6-5
TGTGCCAGCAGTTACTCATCTAGCGGGACCTCCTATAATGAGCTGTTCTTC
CASSYSSSGTSYNELFF
>-|TRBJ1-1|many|TRBV28
TGTGCCAGCAGCCACCATTCTATGAACACTGAAGCTTTCTTT
CASSHHSMNTEAFF
>TRBD2|TRBJ2-7|-|TRBV10-2
TGTGCCAGCAACCCGACTAGCGGGAGCTACGAGCAGTACTTC
CASNPTSGSYEQYF
>-|TRBJ1-1|few|TRBV2
TGTGCCAGCAGTGGGGACAACACTGAAGCTTTCTTT
CASSGDNTEAFF
>TRBD1|TRBJ2-3|many|TRBV29-1
TGCAGCGTTGGCAGGGGGCAGAGAGATACGCAGTATTTT
CSVGRGQRDTQYF
>-|TRBJ2-3|-|TRBV29-1
TGTAGCGTTCCCGGGACTCCTTCTAGCACAGAAACGCAGTATTTT
CSVPGTPSSTETQYF